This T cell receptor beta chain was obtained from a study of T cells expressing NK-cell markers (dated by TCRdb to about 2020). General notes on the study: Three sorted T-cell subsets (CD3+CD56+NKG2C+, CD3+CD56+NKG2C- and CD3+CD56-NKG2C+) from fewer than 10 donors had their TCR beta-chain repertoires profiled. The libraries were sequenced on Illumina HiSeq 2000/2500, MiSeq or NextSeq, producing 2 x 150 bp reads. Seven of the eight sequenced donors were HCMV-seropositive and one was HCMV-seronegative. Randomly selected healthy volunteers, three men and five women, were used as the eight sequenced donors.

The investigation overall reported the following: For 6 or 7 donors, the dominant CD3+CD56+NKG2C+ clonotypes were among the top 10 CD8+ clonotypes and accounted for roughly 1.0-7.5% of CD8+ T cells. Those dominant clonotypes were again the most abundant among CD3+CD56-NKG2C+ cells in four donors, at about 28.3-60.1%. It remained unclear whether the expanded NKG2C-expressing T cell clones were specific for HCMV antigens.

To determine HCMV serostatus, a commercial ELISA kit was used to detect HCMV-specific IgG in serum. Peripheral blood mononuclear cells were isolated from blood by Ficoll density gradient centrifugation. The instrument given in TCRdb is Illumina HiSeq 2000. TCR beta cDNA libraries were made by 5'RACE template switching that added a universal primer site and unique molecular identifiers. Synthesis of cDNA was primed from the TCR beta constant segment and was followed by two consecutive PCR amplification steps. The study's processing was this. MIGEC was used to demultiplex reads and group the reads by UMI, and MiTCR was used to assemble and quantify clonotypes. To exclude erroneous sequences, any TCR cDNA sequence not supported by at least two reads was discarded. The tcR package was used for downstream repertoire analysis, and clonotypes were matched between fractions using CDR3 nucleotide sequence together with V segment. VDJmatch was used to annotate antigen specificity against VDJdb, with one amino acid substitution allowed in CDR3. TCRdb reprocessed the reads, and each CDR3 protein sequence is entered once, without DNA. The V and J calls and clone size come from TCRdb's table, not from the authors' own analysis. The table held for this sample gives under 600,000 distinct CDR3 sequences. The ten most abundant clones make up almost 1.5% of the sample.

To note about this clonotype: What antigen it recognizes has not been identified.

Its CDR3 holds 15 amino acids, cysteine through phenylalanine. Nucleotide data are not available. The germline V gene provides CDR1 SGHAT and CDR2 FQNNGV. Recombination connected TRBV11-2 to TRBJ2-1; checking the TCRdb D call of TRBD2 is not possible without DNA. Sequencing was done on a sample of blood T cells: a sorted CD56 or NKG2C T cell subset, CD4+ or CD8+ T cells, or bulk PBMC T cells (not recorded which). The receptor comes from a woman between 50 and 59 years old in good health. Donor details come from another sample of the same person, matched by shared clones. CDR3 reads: CASSSLAGLNNEQFF.